One sample yielded the 23 T cell receptor beta chains listed below, sequenced in a study of cytomegalovirus exposure and HLA in healthy donors. Here immunoSEQ multiplex PCR was the method, and the copy in TCRdb shows in-frame clones only, minus some. The table records about 160,000 clones, about 86% of them present only once. The sequencing sample was made of PBMCs. The receptors stem from a woman aged 18-29 years in good health and CMV-seronegative.

This rearrangement joins TRBV5-1 to TRBJ1-1, with D perhaps matching TRBD1 (6 bases). Germline assignment: CDR1 SGHRS and CDR2 YFSETQ. This CDR3 spans 17 amino acids. Trimming cost V 5 bases and J 3 bases, with 23 bases left between them. CDR3 amino acids: CASSYIQGRVSYTEAFF. In nucleotides, the CDR3 is TGCGCCAGCAGTTATATACAGGGAAGGGTAAGTTACACTGAAGCTTTCTTT.

The V call is TRBV2, the J call TRBJ1-6; TRBD1 matches at 8 bases. CDR1 is SNHLY, CDR2 FYNNEI, per germline. Unmatched junction bases numbered 0, after V lost 2 bases and J lost 0 bases. The CDR3 has 16 residues. CDR3 nucleotides: TGTGCCAGCAGTGAACAGGGGGCCTCCTATAATTCACCCCTCCACTTT. Residues: CASSEQGASYNSPLHF. The variable domain in full, with the rest retrieved from reference TRBV2 and TRBJ1-6, is EPEVTQTPSHQVTQMGQEVILRCVPISNHLYFYWYRQILGQKVEFLVSFYNNEISEKSEIFDDQFSVERPDGSNFTLKIRSTKLEDSAMYFCASSEQGASYNSPLHFGNGTRLTVT.

This chain uses TRBV5-1 with TRBJ1-1; a possible D gene is TRBD1 (5 bases). Trimming left V 2 bases short and J 6 bases short, with 14 bases between. This CDR3 contains 14 residues. Looked up from germline, CDR1 is SGHRS and CDR2 is YFSETQ. CDR3 nucleotide sequence: TGCGCCAGCAGCTTACAGGTGGCGGGGTCTGAAGCTTTCTTT. Protein product: CASSLQVAGSEAFF.

The chain uses TRBV27 and TRBJ2-5; TRBD2 is a possible D gene (5 bases). The germline V gene has CDR1 MNHEY and CDR2 SMNVEV (reference sequence). Between the trimmed V and J ends, which lost 3 bases and 3 bases, there was a span of 17 bases. The CDR3 contains 16 residues. CDR3 sequence reads: CASSFGGWALEETQYF. For the CDR3, the DNA is TGTGCCAGCAGTTTCGGAGGATGGGCCCTTGAAGAGACCCAGTACTTC.

The chain carries TRBV30 and TRBJ1-3, with a weak D call TRBD1 (5 bases). Germline V gene sequence: CDR1 GTSNPN, CDR2 SVGIG (reference sequence). This CDR3 is 16 amino acids long. Trimming pared 2 bases from V and 2 bases from J, leaving 16 bases between. Here the CDR3 reads CAWSPRTGGAGNTIYF. The CDR3 nucleotides read TGTGCCTGGAGTCCCCGAACAGGTGGGGCTGGAAACACCATATATTTT.

This clone was seen a single time. The V call is TRBV30, the J call TRBJ1-3, with D perhaps TRBD1 (5 bases). The V gene lost 5 bases and the J gene lost 0 bases, with 14 bases spanning the gap. Germline V lookup: CDR1 GTSNPN, CDR2 SVGIG (reference sequence). This CDR3 has 15 residues. CDR3 loop: CAWGFKGFSGNTIYF. The CDR3 nucleotides are TGTGCCTGGGGATTCAAGGGGTTCTCTGGAAACACCATATATTTT. Full variable domain (remainder filled in from reference TRBV30 and TRBJ1-3): SQTIHQWPATLVQPVGSPLSLECTVEGTSNPNLYWYRQAAGRGLQLLFYSVGIGQISSEVPQNLSASRPQDRQFILSSKKLLLSDSGFYLCAWGFKGFSGNTIYFGEGSWLTVV.

This clone has a handful of counts. The J gene is TRBJ1-2, the V gene TRBV19; D is uncertain. Per the germline V gene, CDR1 is LNHDA and CDR2 is SQIVND (reference sequence). This CDR3 has 15 residues. Trimming stripped 5 bases from V and 3 bases from J, with 16 bases between. The CDR3 DNA reads as TGTGCCAGTAGTGCAGCGGCCGCCGATTACTATGGCTACACCTTC. Amino acids: CASSAAAADYYGYTF. Based on the CDR3 plus reference TRBV19 and TRBJ1-2, the full variable domain is DGGITQSPKYLFRKEGQNVTLSCEQNLNHDAMYWYRQDPGQGLRLIYYSQIVNDFQKGDIAEGYSVSREKKESFPLTVTSAQKNPTAFYLCASSAAAADYYGYTFGSGTRLTVV.

The chain couples TRBV5-4 to TRBJ1-2; 7 bases fit TRBD1. This CDR3 has 13 amino acids. Losses at the gene ends were 1 base for V and 5 bases for J; bases not matched to a gene: 2. The V gene's germline CDR1 is SGHNT and CDR2 YYREEE (reference sequence). In DNA, the CDR3 is TGTGCCAGCAGCTTGAGGGACAGTTATGGCTACACCTTC. This gives the protein CASSLRDSYGYTF. The whole variable domain, remainder taken from reference TRBV5-4 and TRBJ1-2, is ETGVTQSPTHLIKTRGQQVTLRCSSQSGHNTVSWYQQALGQGPQFIFQYYREEENGRGNFPPRFSGLQFPNYSSELNVNALELDDSALYLCASSLRDSYGYTFGSGTRLTVV.

The chain employs TRBV12-5 and TRBJ1-4, with D perhaps TRBD1 (6 bases). CDR1 is LGHNT, CDR2 FRNRAP, per germline. V lost 7 bases, J lost 8 bases, and 29 bases lay in between. The CDR3 covers 18 residues. The CDR3 loop is CASAITVPGTHSIEKLFF. The DNA for the CDR3 is TGTGCTAGTGCCATTACCGTACCCGGGACACACAGTATCGAAAAACTGTTTTTT.

The chain joins TRBV5-1 to TRBJ2-1; weak D call: TRBD1 (6 bases). Germline CDR1 and CDR2: SGHRS and YFSETQ. CDR3 length equals 14 residues. The V gene lost 2 bases and the J gene lost 9 bases, with 15 bases spanning the gap. In nucleotides, the CDR3 is TGCGCCAGCAGCTTATCAGGGGCGCGGATTGAGCAGTTCTTC. It is translated as CASSLSGARIEQFF.

The chain is built from TRBV2 and TRBJ2-5; the D is unclear. Germline loops: CDR1 SNHLY, CDR2 FYNNEI. CDR3 length: 14 residues. V lost 6 bases to trimming and J lost 0 bases, with 11 bases between them. CDR3 region: CASSYFGDQETQYF. DNA of the CDR3: TGTGCCAGCAGCTACTTCGGAGACCAAGAGACCCAGTACTTC. Looking up the rest from reference TRBV2 and TRBJ2-5 gives the full variable domain: EPEVTQTPSHQVTQMGQEVILRCVPISNHLYFYWYRQILGQKVEFLVSFYNNEISEKSEIFDDQFSVERPDGSNFTLKIRSTKLEDSAMYFCASSYFGDQETQYFGPGTRLLVL.

In this sample, this clone turned up many times. V usage is TRBV2 and J usage is TRBJ2-3; D may be TRBD2 (6 bases). The germline gives CDR1 SNHLY, CDR2 FYNNEI. The CDR3 totals 14 residues. Trimming took 5 bases from V and 2 from J, leaving 11 bases between them. CDR3 loop: CASSPGLTTDTQYF. The CDR3 DNA reads TGTGCCAGCAGTCCGGGACTCACCACAGATACGCAGTATTTT.

The chain is built from TRBV7-9 and TRBJ1-2, with no clear D. V was clipped by 5 bases and J by 5 bases, with 12 bases between them. This CDR3 comprises 13 residues. Germline values: CDR1 SEHNR, CDR2 FQNEAQ (reference sequence). CDR3 in DNA: TGTGCCAGCAGCGAAGTTTGGGCGTATGGCTACACCTTC. Residues: CASSEVWAYGYTF.

V and J are TRBV4-3 and TRBJ2-3; 8 bases are a match to TRBD2. Looked up from germline, CDR1 is LGHNA and CDR2 is YSLEER. V was pared by 0 bases and J by 2 bases, with 7 bases of the junction left unmatched. CDR3 length: 17 residues. The CDR3 protein is CASSQEENSGNTDTQYF. The CDR3 DNA reads as TGCGCCAGCAGCCAAGAAGAGAATAGCGGGAACACAGATACGCAGTATTTT.

This clone was seen only a few times. The CDR3 nucleotides read TGTGCCAGCAGCTTAGGTCAGGGGTACTACGAGCAGTACTTC. It translates to CASSLGQGYYEQYF. This sequence joins TRBV7-9 and TRBJ2-7, with D tentatively TRBD1 (6 bases). Trimming took 1 base from V and 3 from J, leaving 10 bases between them. The CDR3 contains 14 residues. CDR1 is SEHNR, CDR2 FQNEAQ, per germline (reference sequence). Full variable domain (rest looked up from reference TRBV7-9 and TRBJ2-7): DTGVSQNPRHKITKRGQNVTFRCDPISEHNRLYWYRQTLGQGPEFLTYFQNEAQLEKSRLLSDRFSAERPKGSFSTLEIQRTEQGDSAMYLCASSLGQGYYEQYFGPGTRLTVT.

The chain uses TRBV11-2 and TRBJ2-1, with D maybe TRBD2 (6 bases). This CDR3 spans 15 amino acids. Trimming left V 3 bases short and J 7 bases short, with 16 bases between. Germline V gene sequence: CDR1 SGHAT, CDR2 FQNNGV. The CDR3 bases are TGTGCCAGCAGCTTCGGGGCGGGACCGGGGAATGAGCAGTTCTTC. Translated, it gives CASSFGAGPGNEQFF.

This clone was seen a single time. The chain joins TRBV7-9 to TRBJ2-1; TRBD1 aligns across 8 bases. The CDR3 has 15 residues. CDR1 and CDR2 (germline): SEHNR, FQNEAQ (reference sequence). V was clipped by 4 bases and J by 1 base; unmatched bases: 3. In DNA form, the CDR3 reads TGTGCCAGCAGCTCGGACAGGGAGTCCTACAATGAGCAGTTCTTC. Translation gives CASSSDRESYNEQFF.

This clone was seen only once. A read error may produce the germline difference seen at one junction end. The genes are TRBV5-6 and TRBJ2-3, with 14 bases aligning to TRBD2. The CDR3 contains 17 residues. From germline, CDR1 is SGHDT and CDR2 YYEEEE. CDR3 residues: CARSFGTSGGLGGTQYF. The DNA of the CDR3 is TGTGCCCGCAGCTTCGGGACTAGCGGGGGTTTGGGGGGTACGCAGTATTTT. Together with reference TRBV5-6 and TRBJ2-3, the CDR3 gives the full variable domain: DAGVTQSPTHLIKTRGQQVTLRCSPKSGHDTVSWYQQALGQGPQFIFQYYEEEERQRGNFPDRFSGHQFPNYSSELNVNALLLGDSALYLCARSFGTSGGLGGTQYFGPGTRLTVL.

The rearrangement links TRBV5-4 to TRBJ1-3; TRBD1 matches at 7 bases. V was clipped by 2 bases and J by 4 bases; unmatched bases: 6. The CDR3 runs 15 residues. The germline CDR1 and CDR2 sequences are SGHNT and YYREEE (reference sequence). The CDR3, as DNA: TGTGCCAGCAGCTTCGAGACAGGGACCGGAAACACCATATATTTT. Protein product: CASSFETGTGNTIYF.

The rearrangement links TRBV19 to TRBJ2-7; tentatively, D is TRBD1 (6 bases). V was pared by 10 bases and J by 2 bases, with 12 bases between. The CDR3 totals 12 residues. Germline V CDR1 and CDR2: LNHDA, SQIVND (reference sequence). The CDR3: CATSKGAYEQYF. CDR3 coding DNA: TGTGCCACCAGCAAGGGGGCCTACGAGCAGTACTTC. Looking up the rest from reference TRBV19 and TRBJ2-7 gives the full variable domain: DGGITQSPKYLFRKEGQNVTLSCEQNLNHDAMYWYRQDPGQGLRLIYYSQIVNDFQKGDIAEGYSVSREKKESFPLTVTSAQKNPTAFYLCATSKGAYEQYFGPGTRLTVT.

This chain connects TRBV2 to TRBJ1-3, with D perhaps matching TRBD1 (5 bases). CDR1 and CDR2 from the germline V gene are SNHLY and FYNNEI. This CDR3 is 12 amino acids long. The germline V and J ends were trimmed by 3 bases and 7 bases, with 7 bases remaining between them. This chain's CDR3 is CASSEQGNTIYF. The DNA for the CDR3 is TGTGCCAGCAGTGAGCAGGGTAACACCATATATTTT. Variable domain in full (rest from reference TRBV2 and TRBJ1-3): EPEVTQTPSHQVTQMGQEVILRCVPISNHLYFYWYRQILGQKVEFLVSFYNNEISEKSEIFDDQFSVERPDGSNFTLKIRSTKLEDSAMYFCASSEQGNTIYFGEGSWLTVV.

CDR3 sequence reads: CASSFSWSPPSTDTQYF. The DNA for the CDR3 is TGTGCCAGCAGTTTCTCTTGGAGTCCCCCTAGCACAGATACGCAGTATTTT. The V call is TRBV27, the J call TRBJ2-3, with D unresolved. The germline gives CDR1 MNHEY, CDR2 SMNVEV (reference sequence). V was trimmed by 3 bases and J by 0 bases, leaving 16 bases between them. CDR3 length equals 17 residues.

The chain links TRBV6-1 to TRBJ2-3; maybe TRBD2 (6 bases). Trimming removed 0 bases at V and 2 bases at J, with 12 bases between. This CDR3 has 16 amino acids. Germline V lookup: CDR1 MNHNS, CDR2 SASEGT. The DNA for the CDR3 is TGTGCCAGCAGTGAAGCATTAGCGGCATACACAGATACGCAGTATTTT. Its protein is CASSEALAAYTDTQYF.